This T cell receptor beta chain was sequenced during a study of T cells in Graves' hyperthyroidism and ophthalmopathy (dated by TCRdb to about 2019). With regard to the full study: Peripheral blood samples were taken at the time of initial diagnosis, prior to any treatment. The paper reports TCR Vbeta CDR3 sequencing of approximately 130 peripheral blood samples: 40 or so ophthalmopathy, fewer than 80 hyperthyroidism and around 17 progressor patients. Following sampling, methimazole starting at 30 mg daily was given to hyperthyroidism patients, and high-dose intravenous methylprednisolone was given to ophthalmopathy patients. The 90 to 100 discovery patients were randomly divided into training and test sets at a 7:3 ratio. In about 6 Graves' hyperthyroidism patients, the study also compared T-cell repertoires from thyroid tissue with T-cell repertoires from blood. Prospective prediction of ophthalmopathy was tested in an independent validation cohort consisting of 18 hyperthyroidism patients and approximately 16 patients who later progressed to ophthalmopathy. To identify TCR V-J signatures that set the groups apart, the researchers used a discovery cohort of about a hundred patients, made up of under 45 with Graves' ophthalmopathy and some 55 with stable Graves' hyperthyroidism.

Hyperthyroidism patients were newly diagnosed, had a disease duration of under 2 months, and were aged 18 to 65 years. Any patient with an uncontrolled infection, another autoimmune disease, pregnancy or lactation was excluded. Diagnoses were based on clinical symptoms, serum thyroxine and TRAb, thyroid ultrasound and orbital computed tomography. For progressor patients, blood was drawn at the first diagnosis of hyperthyroidism, before any ophthalmopathy symptoms had appeared. PBMCs were isolated from more than 9 ml of fresh peripheral blood by Ficoll-Paque density gradient centrifugation. Progressor patients were first diagnosed with Graves' hyperthyroidism and then developed ophthalmopathy during follow-up. Total RNA was extracted with Trizol reagent, and quality was checked on an Agilent 2100 Bioanalyzer. The TCR beta CDR3 regions were amplified from the RNA transcripts. A first-round RT-PCR of the TCR CDR3 used the HTBI primer set with the Qiagen OneStep RT-PCR kit. Libraries were constructed in a second round of multiplex PCR, after which size selection and purification were performed. Paired-end sequencing of the libraries was performed with 100 bp reads on an Illumina HiSeq2000. The authors' pipeline ran thus. SOAPnuke was used to process the raw data, with reads discarded if the reads contained adapters or uncalled bases, had a mean Phred below 15, or lacked an exact constant-primer or identifier match. COPE v1.2.5 was used to merge high-quality paired reads, and clonotypes were defined as unique nucleotide sequences. MiTCR v1.1 was used to align the clonotypes against IMGT TRBV, TRBD and TRBJ reference segments. The analysis was restricted to V-J combinations with a frequency above 0.0001, which together covered 98% to 99.2% of the repertoires. The TCS score was defined as F50 (clonal expansion) divided by E x V (chaos), with BLOSUM62-based TCRdist calculated between CDR3 peptides within each V-J. Welch's t-statistics and random forest reduced approximately 520 V-J features to 10 to 15, which were used in a naive Bayes classifier (R e1071). The public reads were quality trimmed at Q25 with fastp and then assembled into clones with MiXCR by TCRdb, keeping productive beta chains. Every distinct CDR3 protein forms one entry, paired with its most common genes and DNA. None of the V and J calls come from the authors' own analysis; TCRdb made them. In this sample the table shows about 290,000 distinct CDR3 sequences, about 15% of which occur a single time. Roughly 31% of the sample is taken by the ten largest.

The paper as a whole reports these results and caveats: In cross-validation, a model built on a 13 V-J signature told ophthalmopathy apart from stable hyperthyroidism with approximately 91% sensitivity and approximately 81% specificity, and in testing the same model reached 80%/75%. Most expanded thyroid clonotypes (frequency above 0.001) were also detected in blood, suggesting blood repertoires may reflect thyroid immune responses. No statistical method was used to set the sample size in advance, and investigators knew the group allocation. In validation, progression to ophthalmopathy was predicted by the model with roughly 71% sensitivity and 72% to 85% specificity, a median of 6.5 months before onset.

This clonotype has a count of ten or more. Which antigen it targets is not known. No much larger clonotype is one base removed from it; base qualities were not supplied. Trimming leaves V shorter by 0 bases and J shorter by 8 bases, with the junction holding 12 bases beyond the gene matches. The CDR3 starts with the cysteine, ends with the phenylalanine, and has 16 residues. Just CDR3 DNA is preserved here, 48 bases in frame from base 1. Looking up the germline V gene (reference sequence) yields CDR1 DFQATT and CDR2 SNEGSKA. The sequenced material came from blood. This receptor was identified in a woman in her forties or fifties with Graves' hyperthyroidism that later progressed to Graves' ophthalmopathy. The sequence joins TRBV20-1 to TRBJ2-1; the central 8 bases match TRBD2. The CDR3 protein sequence reads: CSARDTGTRGMHEQFF. In nucleotides, the sequence is TGCAGTGCTAGAGATACCGGGACTAGAGGGATGCATGAGCAGTTCTTC.